This T cell receptor (beta chain) stems from a study of memory CD8 T cells in hepatitis C reinfection. TCRdb's table, derived via immunoSEQ multiplex PCR, lists solely in-frame clones and lacks some. The sample includes fewer than 50,000 clones, around nine tenths of them seen just once. Noted time point: peak reinfection, 3 to 8 weeks after reinfection detection. The sorted cells went straight to TCR sequencing with no prior in vitro expansion. Sequenced material: naive CD8+ T cells sorted from blood. The receptor was isolated from a man younger than 35 with hepatitis C virus infection.

The CDR3 loop reads CASSPGFSYEQYF. CDR3 in DNA: TGTGCCAGCAGTCCCGGGTTCTCCTACGAGCAGTACTTC. The V call is TRBV28, the J call TRBJ2-7, with unresolved D. Germline loops: CDR1 MDHEN, CDR2 SYDVKM. V was pared by 5 bases and J by 0 bases, with 8 bases between. CDR3 length: 13 residues. Combining the CDR3 with reference TRBV28 and TRBJ2-7 gives the whole variable domain DVKVTQSSRYLVKRTGEKVFLECVQDMDHENMFWYRQDPGLGLRLIYFSYDVKMKEKGDIPEGYSVSREKKERFSLILESASTNQTSMYLCASSPGFSYEQYFGPGTRLTVT.